The sample holds a few counts of the clone carrying this T cell receptor (beta chain). Its target is unknown. The data were obtained in a study of T cell responses to AZD1222 COVID-19 vaccine. Study-level points and caveats: Sampling captured repertoires only after the peak T cell response. The reported proportion of spike-specific TCRs targeting unmutated variant regions was nearly half.

Pooling of second doses given at about 4 or about 12 weeks was done. The germline V gene encodes CDR1 LGHNA and CDR2 YSLEER. The length of the CDR3 is 15 residues. J was trimmed by 0 bases and V by 4 bases; bases with no gene match: 2. Clones were sequenced by immunoSEQ multiplex PCR, and TCRdb holds only the in-frame ones, with some missing. The sample includes 140,000 to 150,000 clones, approximately 90% seen only once; the top ten take 4%. This rearrangement joins TRBV4-3 to TRBJ2-1; TRBD2 matches 8 bases. The specimen comprised peripheral blood, sampled 28 days after the second AZD1222 dose. The TCR was taken from an adult who received the AZD1222 COVID-19 vaccine. The chain's CDR3 is CASSLSGDSYNEQFF. For the CDR3, the DNA is TGCGCCAGCAGCCTTAGCGGGGACTCCTACAATGAGCAGTTCTTC.